This entry lists 16 T cell receptor beta chains sequenced from one sample in a study of control samples from healthy donors and cancer patients. The protocol was immunoSEQ multiplex PCR, while the TCRdb copy is restricted to in-frame clones and leaves out a portion. Counted here are some 170,000 clones, roughly 94% occurring once; the ten biggest clones make up about 15%. Sequenced material: PBMCs. Receptors originate from a man aged 55 to 70 with colorectal cancer.

The gene calls are TRBV27 and TRBJ1-6, with a weak D call TRBD1 (6 bases). This CDR3 spans 15 amino acids. The germline CDR1 and CDR2 sequences are MNHEY and SMNVEV (reference sequence). Between the trimmed V and J ends, which lost 3 bases and 6 bases, there was a span of 12 bases. The CDR3 nucleotides are TGTGCCAGCAGTTTCGCCGGGACACCTAATTCACCCCTCCACTTT. It specifies CASSFAGTPNSPLHF.

This chain joins TRBV11-2 and TRBJ1-3, with unresolved D. V was pared by 4 bases and J by 0 bases, with 10 bases between. Germline V gene lookup returns CDR1 SGHAT and CDR2 FQNNGV. The CDR3 spans 15 residues. This CDR3 reads CASSSRVSSGNTIYF. CDR3 nucleotide sequence: TGTGCCAGCAGCTCCCGAGTAAGCTCTGGAAACACCATATATTTT.

The rearrangement links TRBV10-2 to TRBJ1-6; 9 bases match TRBD1. This CDR3 has 16 amino acids. V trimming: 10 bases; J trimming: 5 bases; junction bases outside the gene matches: 12. Germline V gene sequence: CDR1 WSHSY, CDR2 SAAADI. The CDR3 nucleotides are TGCGCCACCACGGACAGGGGAGGCAACGATAATTCACCCCTCCACTTT. Its translation: CATTDRGGNDNSPLHF.

The CDR3 DNA follows: TGTGCCAGTAGTATAGATTCTTTGACAGCTACATCAACGCAGCCCCAGCATTTT. This encodes CASSIDSLTATSTQPQHF. The gene calls are TRBV19 and TRBJ1-5; maybe TRBD1 (5 bases). V was pared by 0 bases and J by 7 bases, with 22 bases between. Germline V gene sequence: CDR1 LNHDA, CDR2 SQIVND (reference sequence). This CDR3 spans 18 amino acids.

The chain has TRBV6-6 and TRBJ1-1; 7 bases line up with TRBD1. The trim removed 5 bases at V and 2 bases at J, leaving 8 bases unmatched. CDR3 length equals 15 residues. Germline V gene lookup returns CDR1 MNHNY and CDR2 SVGAGI (reference sequence). CDR3 in DNA: TGTGCCAGCAGTCTTGGGACAGTGATTAACACTGAAGCTTTCTTT. It yields the protein CASSLGTVINTEAFF.

The chain links TRBV6-2 or TRBV6-3 to TRBJ1-1, with 9 bases identical to TRBD1. J gave up 2 bases and V 4 bases, and 8 bases lay outside the gene matches. Germline V gives CDR1 MNHEY, CDR2 SVGEGT. The CDR3 runs to 16 residues. CDR3 DNA: TGTGCCAGCAGTTCCACACGGGACAGGGCCAACACTGAAGCTTTCTTT. Amino acid sequence: CASSSTRDRANTEAFF.

The V and J genes are TRBV5-1 and TRBJ2-2, with 7 bases lining up with TRBD2. V gave up 3 bases and J gave up 6 bases; unmatched junction bases: 8. There are 15 residues in the CDR3. CDR1 SGHRS and CDR2 YFSETQ come from the germline V gene. The CDR3 DNA reads TGCGCCAGCAGCTCTTGGGGGGGAGCCTCCGGGGAGCTGTTTTTT. It yields the protein CASSSWGGASGELFF. The full variable domain, in which reference TRBV5-1 and TRBJ2-2 provide the parts outside the CDR3, is KAGVTQTPRYLIKTRGQQVTLSCSPISGHRSVSWYQQTPGQGLQFLFEYFSETQRNKGNFPGRFSGRQFSNSRSEMNVSTLELGDSALYLCASSSWGGASGELFFGEGSRLTVL.

This clone was counted between two and nine times. This chain connects TRBV29-1 to TRBJ2-3; 11 nucleotides line up with TRBD2. CDR3 length equals 18 residues. The V and J ends lost 5 bases and 4 bases, in that order; junction bases with no gene match: 17. The germline gives CDR1 SQVTM, CDR2 ANQGSEA. CDR3 amino acids: CSVSDIFSGGAIADTQYF. As DNA, the CDR3 is TGCAGCGTTTCCGATATTTTTAGCGGGGGGGCGATCGCAGATACGCAGTATTTT.

This clone was observed once. The chain is built from TRBV4-1 and TRBJ1-3; tentative D call: TRBD1 (5 bases). In germline, CDR1 is MGHRA, CDR2 YSYEKL. V lost 1 base to trimming and J lost 15 bases, with 16 bases between them. The length of the CDR3 is 13 residues. CDR3 DNA sequence: TGCGCCAGCAGCCAAGGCGAGGGACGGAGTACATATTTT. Amino acids: CASSQGEGRSTYF.

The CDR3 reads CASSLQGGSSNQPQHF. CDR3 DNA sequence: TGTGCCAGCAGCTTACAAGGGGGTTCGAGCAATCAGCCCCAGCATTTT. The V and J genes are TRBV7-6 and TRBJ1-5; TRBD1 is a possible D gene (6 bases). The CDR3 consists of 16 residues. V dropped 2 bases and J dropped 1 base, with 12 bases sitting between them. From germline, CDR1 is SGHVS and CDR2 FNYEAQ.

This chain joins TRBV7-9 and TRBJ2-5, with 15 positions matching TRBD2. CDR1 SEHNR and CDR2 FQNEAQ come from the germline V gene (reference sequence). This CDR3 has 16 residues. The V gene end was trimmed by 2 bases and the J gene end by 9 bases; junction bases not matched to a gene: 7. CDR3 region: CASSLKGTSGGTAQYF. CDR3 DNA sequence: TGTGCCAGCAGCTTAAAAGGGACTAGCGGGGGGACGGCCCAGTACTTC.

This chain joins TRBV4-1 and TRBJ1-2, with D possibly being TRBD1 (6 bases). The CDR3 covers 16 residues. From germline, CDR1 is MGHRA and CDR2 YSYEKL. Between the trimmed V and J ends, which lost 2 bases and 1 base, there was a span of 14 bases. The CDR3 region is CASSQLQGTNNYGYTF. DNA of the CDR3: TGCGCCAGCAGCCAATTACAGGGAACTAATAACTATGGCTACACCTTC.

The J gene is TRBJ2-3, the V gene TRBV6-5, with D unclear. The CDR3 is made up of 14 amino acids. Trimming pared 7 bases from V and 0 bases from J, leaving 11 bases between. The germline V gene encodes CDR1 MNHEY and CDR2 SVGAGI. This CDR3 reads CASNFLPSTDTQYF. The CDR3 DNA is TGTGCCAGCAATTTCTTACCCAGCACAGATACGCAGTATTTT.

Turning to this clone: The junction differs from germline at one of its ends, possibly a read error. The V gene is TRBV3-1 (or the pseudogene TRBV3-2), the J gene TRBJ2-4; 8 nucleotides agree with TRBD2. The CDR3 length is 16 residues. Germline V lookup: CDR1 LGHDT, CDR2 YNNKEL (reference sequence). The CDR3 sequence: CASSQGSGGQKNIQYF. CDR3 nucleotides: TGTGCCAGCAGTCAAGGCAGCGGGGGCCAAAAAAACATTCAGTACTTC.

The J gene is TRBJ1-1, the V gene TRBV7-8; TRBD1 is a possible D gene (5 bases). V was pared by 5 bases and J by 5 bases, with 15 bases between. This CDR3 comprises 14 residues. Germline CDR1 is SGHVS and CDR2 is FQNEAQ. The CDR3 sequence is CASSQRGVRTEAFF. For the CDR3, the DNA is TGTGCCAGCAGCCAACGAGGGGTAAGGACTGAAGCTTTCTTT.

This chain links TRBV5-1 with TRBJ1-1; D not resolved. Germline V gives CDR1 SGHRS, CDR2 YFSETQ. There are 13 residues in the CDR3. V gave up 0 bases and J gave up 3 bases, with 6 bases separating them. For the CDR3, the DNA is TGCGCCAGCAGCTTGGAGCCGGACACTGAAGCTTTCTTT. The encoded protein is CASSLEPDTEAFF.